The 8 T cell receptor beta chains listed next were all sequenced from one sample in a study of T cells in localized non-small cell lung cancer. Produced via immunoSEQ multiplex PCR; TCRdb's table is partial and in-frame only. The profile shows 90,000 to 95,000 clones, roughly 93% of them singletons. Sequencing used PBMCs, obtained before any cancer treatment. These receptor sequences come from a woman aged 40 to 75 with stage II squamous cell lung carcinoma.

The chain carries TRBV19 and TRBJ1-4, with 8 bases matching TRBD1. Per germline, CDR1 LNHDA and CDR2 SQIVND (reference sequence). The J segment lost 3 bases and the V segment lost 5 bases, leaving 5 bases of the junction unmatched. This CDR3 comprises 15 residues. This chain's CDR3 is CASSRRQGPNEKLFF. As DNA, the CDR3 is TGTGCCAGTAGTCGACGACAGGGGCCTAATGAAAAACTGTTTTTT.

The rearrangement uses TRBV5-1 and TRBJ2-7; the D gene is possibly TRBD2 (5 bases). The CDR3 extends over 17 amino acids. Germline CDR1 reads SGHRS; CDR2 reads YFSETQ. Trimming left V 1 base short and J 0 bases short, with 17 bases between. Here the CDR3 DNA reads TGCGCCAGCAGCTTGATTCTTCGGACTTGGGGCTCCTACGAGCAGTACTTC. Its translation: CASSLILRTWGSYEQYF. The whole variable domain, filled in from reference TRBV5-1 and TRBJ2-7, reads KAGVTQTPRYLIKTRGQQVTLSCSPISGHRSVSWYQQTPGQGLQFLFEYFSETQRNKGNFPGRFSGRQFSNSRSEMNVSTLELGDSALYLCASSLILRTWGSYEQYFGPGTRLTVT.

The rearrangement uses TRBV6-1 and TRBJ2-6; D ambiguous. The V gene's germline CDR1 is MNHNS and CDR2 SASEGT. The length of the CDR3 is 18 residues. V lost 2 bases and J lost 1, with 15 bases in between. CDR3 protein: CASSERVGMGSGANVLTF. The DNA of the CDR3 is TGTGCCAGCAGTGAACGAGTAGGGATGGGTTCTGGGGCCAACGTCCTGACTTTC.

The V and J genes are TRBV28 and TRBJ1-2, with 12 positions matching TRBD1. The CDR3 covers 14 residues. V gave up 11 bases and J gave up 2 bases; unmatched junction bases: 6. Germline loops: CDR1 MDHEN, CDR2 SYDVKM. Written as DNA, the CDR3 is TGTGCCGCCGGGACAGGGGGCAGGAACTATGGCTACACCTTC. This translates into CAAGTGGRNYGYTF.

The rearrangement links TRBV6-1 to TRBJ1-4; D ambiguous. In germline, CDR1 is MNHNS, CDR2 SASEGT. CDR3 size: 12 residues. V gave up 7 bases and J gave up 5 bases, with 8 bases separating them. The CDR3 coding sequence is TGTGCCAGCAAAAAAGGAAATGAAAAACTGTTTTTT. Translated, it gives CASKKGNEKLFF.

Written as DNA, the CDR3 is TGCGCCAGCAGCTTGGCCTCAAAGGGCACGAACACTGAAGCTTTCTTT. As protein: CASSLASKGTNTEAFF. J is TRBJ1-1 and V is TRBV5-1, with D unresolved. With 0 bases removed from V and 1 base from J, the gap between germline ends came to 13 bases. CDR1 SGHRS and CDR2 YFSETQ come from the germline V gene. This CDR3 is 16 amino acids long.

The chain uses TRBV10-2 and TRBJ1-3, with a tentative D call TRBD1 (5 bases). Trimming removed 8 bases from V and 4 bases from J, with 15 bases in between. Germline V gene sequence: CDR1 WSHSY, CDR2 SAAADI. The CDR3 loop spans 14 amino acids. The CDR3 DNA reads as TGCGCCAGCGGAGCCCTTGGGGGGGGAAACACCATATATTTT. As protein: CASGALGGGNTIYF.

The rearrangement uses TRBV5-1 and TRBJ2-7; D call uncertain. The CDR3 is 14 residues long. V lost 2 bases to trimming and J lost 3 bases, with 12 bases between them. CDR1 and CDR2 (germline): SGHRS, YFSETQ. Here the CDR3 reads CASSFRVDGYEQYF. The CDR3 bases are TGCGCCAGCAGCTTTCGTGTGGATGGCTACGAGCAGTACTTC.